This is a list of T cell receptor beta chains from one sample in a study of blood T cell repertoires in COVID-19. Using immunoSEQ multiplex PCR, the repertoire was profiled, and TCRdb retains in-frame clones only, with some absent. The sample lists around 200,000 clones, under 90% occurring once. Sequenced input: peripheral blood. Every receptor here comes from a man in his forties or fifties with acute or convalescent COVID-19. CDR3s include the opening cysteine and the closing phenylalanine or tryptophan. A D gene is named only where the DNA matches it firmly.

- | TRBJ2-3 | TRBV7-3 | TGTGCCAGCAGCTTACAGGGCTCAGATACGCAGTATTTT | CASSLQGSDTQYF
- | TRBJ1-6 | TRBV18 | TGTGCCAGCTCACCTGTAGGGGTTCTTAATTCACCCCTCCACTTT | CASSPVGVLNSPLHF
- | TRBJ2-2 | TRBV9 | TGTGCCAGCAGCGTCGCCTCGGGTAGCGGGGAGCTGTTTTTT | CASSVASGSGELFF
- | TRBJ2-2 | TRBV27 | TGTGCCAGCACAGGGGTTCGCACCGGGGAGCTGTTTTTT | CASTGVRTGELFF
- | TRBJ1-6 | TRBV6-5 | TGTGCCAGCAGTTACTCGAACGGAGATTCACCCCTCCACTTT | CASSYSNGDSPLHF
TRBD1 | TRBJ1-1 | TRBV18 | TGTGCCAGCTCACTATCTACAGGGGGCCTAGACACTGAAGCTTTCTTT | CASSLSTGGLDTEAFF
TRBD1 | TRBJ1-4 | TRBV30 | TGTGCCTGTGAACCCGGGACAGGGTGGATGGCTTCGGAAAAACTGTTTTTT | CACEPGTGWMASEKLFF
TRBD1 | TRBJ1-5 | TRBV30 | TGTGCCTGGAGTGTAAGGGCGGGGACAGTGGGTCAGCCCCAGCATTTT | CAWSVRAGTVGQPQHF
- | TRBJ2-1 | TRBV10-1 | TGCGCCAGCAGTGAGTCCTTAACCTACAATGAGCAGTTCTTC | CASSESLTYNEQFF
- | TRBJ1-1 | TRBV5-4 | TGTGCCAGCAGCTTCCTTGGCCAGGGAAACACTGAAGCTTTCTTT | CASSFLGQGNTEAFF
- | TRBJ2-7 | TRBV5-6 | TGTGCCAGCACGGCCTTCGGGAGACAGTTCTCCTACGAGCAGTACTTC | CASTAFGRQFSYEQYF
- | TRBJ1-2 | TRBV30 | TGTGCCTTAACCTTTATTTCAGGGATGGGGAACTATGGCTACACCTTC | CALTFISGMGNYGYTF
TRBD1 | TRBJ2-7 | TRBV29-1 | TGCAGCGTTGATTGGACAGGGGATTCCTACGAGCAGTACTTC | CSVDWTGDSYEQYF
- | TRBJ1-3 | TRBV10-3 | TGTGCCATCAGTGACCCCGGCGGATCAGGAAACACCATATATTTT | CAISDPGGSGNTIYF